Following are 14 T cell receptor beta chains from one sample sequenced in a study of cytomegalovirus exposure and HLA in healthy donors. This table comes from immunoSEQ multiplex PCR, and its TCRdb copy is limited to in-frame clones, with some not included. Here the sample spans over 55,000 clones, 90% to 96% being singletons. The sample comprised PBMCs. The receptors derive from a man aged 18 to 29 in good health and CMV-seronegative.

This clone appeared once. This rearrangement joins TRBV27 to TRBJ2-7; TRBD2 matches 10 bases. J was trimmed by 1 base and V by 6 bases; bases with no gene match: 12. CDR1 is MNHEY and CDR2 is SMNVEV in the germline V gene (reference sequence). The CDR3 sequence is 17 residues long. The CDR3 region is CASSLKTGLAESYEQYF. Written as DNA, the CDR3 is TGTGCCAGCAGCCTTAAAACAGGACTAGCGGAGTCCTACGAGCAGTACTTC.

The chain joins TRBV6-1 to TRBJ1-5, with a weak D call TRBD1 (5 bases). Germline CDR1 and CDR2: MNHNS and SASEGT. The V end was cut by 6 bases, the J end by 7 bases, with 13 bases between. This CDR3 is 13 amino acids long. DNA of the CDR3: TGTGCCAGCAGAGGGACGGCGGGACAGCCCCAGCATTTT. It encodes CASRGTAGQPQHF.

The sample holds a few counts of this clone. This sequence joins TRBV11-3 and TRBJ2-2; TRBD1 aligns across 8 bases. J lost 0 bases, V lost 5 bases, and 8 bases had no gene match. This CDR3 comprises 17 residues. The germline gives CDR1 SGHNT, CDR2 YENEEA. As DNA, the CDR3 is TGTGCCAGCAGCCCCAGCCGGGGACAGGCGAACACCGGGGAGCTGTTTTTT. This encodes CASSPSRGQANTGELFF. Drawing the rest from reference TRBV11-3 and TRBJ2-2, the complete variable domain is EAGVVQSPRYKIIEKKQPVAFWCNPISGHNTLYWYLQNLGQGPELLIRYENEEAVDDSQLPKDRFSAERLKGVDSTLKIQPAELGDSAVYLCASSPSRGQANTGELFFGEGSRLTVL.

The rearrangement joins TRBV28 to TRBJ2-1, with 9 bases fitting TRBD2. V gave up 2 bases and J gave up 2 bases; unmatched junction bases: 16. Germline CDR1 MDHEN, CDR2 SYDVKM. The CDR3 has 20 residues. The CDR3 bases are TGTGCCAGCAGTTTAACCCCTCGGCGGGTAGCGGGAGCGGCCTACAATGAGCAGTTCTTC. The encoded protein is CASSLTPRRVAGAAYNEQFF.

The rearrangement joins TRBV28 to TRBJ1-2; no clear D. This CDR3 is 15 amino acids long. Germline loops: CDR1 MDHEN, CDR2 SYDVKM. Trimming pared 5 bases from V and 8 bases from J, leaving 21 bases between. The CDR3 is CASSPPRGNSLGYTF. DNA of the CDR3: TGTGCCAGCAGTCCCCCGCGAGGGAACTCGTTAGGCTACACCTTC.

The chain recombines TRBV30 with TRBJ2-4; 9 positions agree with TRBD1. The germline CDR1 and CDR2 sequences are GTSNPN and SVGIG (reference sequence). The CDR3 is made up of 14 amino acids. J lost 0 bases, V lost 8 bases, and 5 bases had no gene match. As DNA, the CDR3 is TGTGCCGGGACAGGGTCCCTAGCCAAAAACATTCAGTACTTC. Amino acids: CAGTGSLAKNIQYF.

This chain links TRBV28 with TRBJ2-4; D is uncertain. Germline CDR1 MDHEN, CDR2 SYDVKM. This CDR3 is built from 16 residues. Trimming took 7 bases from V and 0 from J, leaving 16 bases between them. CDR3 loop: CASTPGGAIAKNIQYF. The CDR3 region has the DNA TGTGCCAGCACCCCAGGTGGCGCAATAGCCAAAAACATTCAGTACTTC.

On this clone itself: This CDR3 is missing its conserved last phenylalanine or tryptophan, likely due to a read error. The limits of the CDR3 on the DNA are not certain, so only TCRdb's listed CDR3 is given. The CDR3 loop reads CATSRDRSSVA. V is TRBV15 and J is TRBJ2-7; the D call in the table, TRBD2, was not verified against the DNA. The CDR3 is 11 amino acids long, termini counted. CDR1 and CDR2 from the germline V gene are LNHNV and YYDKDF (reference sequence).

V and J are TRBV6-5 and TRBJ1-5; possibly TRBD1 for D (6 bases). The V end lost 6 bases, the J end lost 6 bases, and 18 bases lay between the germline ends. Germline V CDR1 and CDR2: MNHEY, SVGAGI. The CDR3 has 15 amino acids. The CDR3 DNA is TGTGCCAGCAGCCCCTCCGGGGGGGCTGCTCAGCCCCAGCATTTT. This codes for CASSPSGGAAQPQHF.

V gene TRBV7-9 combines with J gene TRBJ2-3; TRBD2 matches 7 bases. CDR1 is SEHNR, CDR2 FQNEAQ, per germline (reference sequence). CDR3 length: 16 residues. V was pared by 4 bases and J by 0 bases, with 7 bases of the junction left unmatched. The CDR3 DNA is TGTGCCAGCAGCTCCTTCGCGGGAGCTAGCACAGATACGCAGTATTTT. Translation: CASSSFAGASTDTQYF.

This CDR3 reads CATKGGVTREKLFF. As DNA, the CDR3 is TGTGCCACCAAAGGGGGGGTGACAAGGGAAAAACTGTTTTTT. V is TRBV6-1 and J is TRBJ1-4; a weak D match, TRBD1 (6 bases). The CDR3 has 14 residues. The germline V gene encodes CDR1 MNHNS and CDR2 SASEGT. The ends were cut back, 10 bases at V and 8 bases at J, with 20 bases in the middle.

CDR3 nucleotides: TGTGCCAGCAGTTTTCGGCGGATGAACACTGAAGCTTTCTTT. Translating it yields CASSFRRMNTEAFF. This chain connects TRBV27 to TRBJ1-1; D is unresolved. The germline CDR1 and CDR2 sequences are MNHEY and SMNVEV (reference sequence). The V gene lost 3 bases and the J gene lost 0 bases, with 8 bases spanning the gap. The CDR3 runs 14 residues.

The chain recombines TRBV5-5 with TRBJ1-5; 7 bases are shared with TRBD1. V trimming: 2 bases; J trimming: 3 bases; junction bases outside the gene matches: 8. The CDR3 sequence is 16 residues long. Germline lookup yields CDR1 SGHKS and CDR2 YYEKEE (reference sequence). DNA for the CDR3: TGTGCCAGCAGCTTTCTCGCGGGACAGTACAATCAGCCCCAGCATTTT. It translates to CASSFLAGQYNQPQHF.

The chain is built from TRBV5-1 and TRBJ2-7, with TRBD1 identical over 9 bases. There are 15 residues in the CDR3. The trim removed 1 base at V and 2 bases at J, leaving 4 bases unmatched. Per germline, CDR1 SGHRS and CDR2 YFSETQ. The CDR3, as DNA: TGCGCCAGCAGCTTGAGGACAGGGGAAACCTACGAGCAGTACTTC. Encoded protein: CASSLRTGETYEQYF.